This TCR beta chain was captured in a study of blood T cell repertoires in COVID-19. Per the authors' pipeline: Nucleated cell counts were estimated from reference gene primer amplification. Clones were sequenced by immunoSEQ multiplex PCR, and TCRdb holds only the in-frame ones, with some missing. That table gives V, J and clone size, and the DNA gave D and trimming. The repertoire holds 70,000 to 95,000 clones, roughly 90% seen once, with approximately 1.6% in the top ten. In germline, CDR1 is MNHEY, CDR2 SMNVEV (reference sequence). V lost 5 bases and J 10 bases, leaving 14 bases between the germline ends. This CDR3 has 12 amino acids.

The specimen sequenced was peripheral blood. The J gene is TRBJ1-1, the V gene TRBV27; D possibly corresponds to TRBD1 (5 bases). This TCR was recovered from a human donor with active COVID-19. The donor label of this sample is uncertain. CDR3 sequence reads: CASSPRTGVAFF. CDR3 in DNA: TGTGCCAGCAGTCCCCGGACGGGGGTAGCTTTCTTT.